Below, 7 T cell receptor beta chains from the same sample are listed, as sequenced in a study of T cells in Graves' hyperthyroidism and ophthalmopathy. TCR beta CDR3 region amplification was performed from RNA transcripts. TCR CDR3 underwent first-round RT-PCR with the HTBI primer set. TCRdb fed the multiplex PCR reads into MiXCR, producing one record per CDR3 protein. The data hold a few hundred thousand distinct CDR3 sequences, with roughly 14% observed a single time. The specimen was blood. The receptors here all came from a woman between 25 and 40 years old with Graves' hyperthyroidism.

V is TRBV11-1 and J is TRBJ2-3; possibly TRBD2 for D (5 bases). V was pared by 6 bases and J by 1 base, with 14 bases between. The CDR3 runs to 15 residues. CDR1 is SGHAT, CDR2 FQDESV, per germline (reference sequence). The CDR3 DNA reads TGTGCCAGCAGTGAGGAGGCTAGCCGCACAGATACGCAGTATTTT. Translating gives CASSEEASRTDTQYF.

This chain uses TRBV5-1 with TRBJ2-7; TRBD1 might be the D (6 bases). V gave up 4 bases and J gave up 5 bases, with 13 bases separating them. Germline loops: CDR1 SGHRS, CDR2 YFSETQ. This CDR3 spans 13 amino acids. The chain's CDR3 is CASSPLQGNEQYF. CDR3 bases: TGCGCCAGCAGCCCACTCCAGGGGAACGAGCAGTACTTC.

The table lists this clonotype with many counts. This chain uses TRBV6-5 with TRBJ2-2, with D maybe TRBD2 (6 bases). CDR1 MNHEY and CDR2 SVGAGI come from the germline V gene. There are 17 residues in the CDR3. V lost 0 bases, J lost 4 bases, and 15 bases lay in between. The CDR3 sequence: CASSYSNAGTGTGELFF. Written as DNA, the CDR3 is TGTGCCAGCAGTTACTCCAATGCGGGAACGGGCACCGGGGAGCTGTTTTTT.

This clonotype was seen ten or more times. The V gene is TRBV27, the J gene TRBJ2-2; the match to TRBD2 covers 10 bases. This CDR3 is 17 amino acids long. Germline V lookup: CDR1 MNHEY, CDR2 SMNVEV (reference sequence). Unmatched junction bases numbered 8, after V lost 4 bases and J lost 3 bases. Here the CDR3 reads CASSSKREGLYTGELFF. DNA for the CDR3: TGTGCCAGCAGTTCTAAGCGGGAGGGCCTTTACACCGGGGAGCTGTTTTTT.

This clonotype was observed a few times. The chain recombines TRBV9 with TRBJ1-5; D unresolved. V lost 0 bases, J lost 9 bases, and 10 bases lay in between. This CDR3 is 13 amino acids long. Germline V gene lookup returns CDR1 SGDLS and CDR2 YYNGEE. The DNA of the CDR3 is TGTGCCAGCAGCGTAGCCCGGAGTTTGCCCCAGCATTTT. Protein product: CASSVARSLPQHF.

This rearrangement joins TRBV9 to TRBJ2-5; a weak D match, TRBD1 (6 bases). This CDR3 region has 14 residues. Germline V gene data show CDR1 as SGDLS and CDR2 as YYNGEE. V lost 2 bases to trimming and J lost 3 bases, with 11 bases between them. CDR3 sequence reads: CASSVSGAEETQYF. The CDR3 nucleotides are TGTGCCAGCAGCGTTTCAGGGGCAGAAGAGACCCAGTACTTC.

The V gene is TRBV20-1, the J gene TRBJ2-7; D is possibly TRBD1 (6 bases). Trimming pared 5 bases from V and 3 bases from J, leaving 17 bases between. Germline loops: CDR1 DFQATT, CDR2 SNEGSKA (reference sequence). CDR3 length: 14 residues. The CDR3 reads CSAQGTQGIYEQYF. In DNA, the CDR3 is TGCAGTGCTCAAGGGACACAGGGCATCTACGAGCAGTACTTC.